One and the same sample provided the 32 T cell receptor beta chains below, sequenced in a study of PD-1 blockade in mismatch repair-deficient tumors. TCRdb's copy holds only in-frame clones and misses some; the assay was immunoSEQ multiplex PCR. The sample lists about 84,000 clones, about 85% occurring once. Specimen: peripheral blood, collected 12 weeks after starting pembrolizumab. These receptors came from an adult with mismatch repair-deficient cancer.

V and J are TRBV13 and TRBJ2-7; 12 bases are shared with TRBD2. CDR3 length: 15 residues. Germline trimming cut 7 bases from V and 5 bases from J; bases unmatched to any gene: 9. CDR1 and CDR2 (germline): PRHDT, FYEKMQ (reference sequence). CDR3 protein: CASTIRGLAGNEQYF. The CDR3 DNA is TGTGCCAGCACCATTAGAGGACTAGCGGGAAACGAGCAGTACTTC.

The chain joins TRBV19 to TRBJ2-7; D gene ambiguous. This CDR3 comprises 15 residues. V was clipped by 0 bases and J by 3 bases, with 12 bases between them. Germline V gene sequence: CDR1 LNHDA, CDR2 SQIVND (reference sequence). CDR3 nucleotide sequence: TGTGCCAGTAGTATAGATCGGAGCAGTTTCTACGAGCAGTACTTC. Translating gives CASSIDRSSFYEQYF.

The genes are TRBV7-2 and TRBJ1-5; a possible D gene is TRBD1 (5 bases). V was pared by 2 bases and J by 7 bases, with 12 bases between. In germline, CDR1 is SGHTA, CDR2 FQGNSA. The CDR3 covers 14 residues. In nucleotides, the CDR3 is TGTGCCAGCAGCTTAAGTCTGGCAGGGCAGCCCCAGCATTTT. It codes for CASSLSLAGQPQHF.

This chain joins TRBV28 and TRBJ1-4; D is unclear. Germline CDR1 and CDR2: MDHEN and SYDVKM. This CDR3 spans 11 amino acids. Trimming left V 6 bases short and J 8 bases short, with 7 bases between. Here the CDR3 reads CASSQEEKLFF. The CDR3 DNA reads as TGTGCCAGCAGCCAGGAAGAAAAACTGTTTTTT.

The gene calls are TRBV5-4 and TRBJ2-1; either TRBD1 or TRBD2 may fit D (7 bases each). Trimming removed 4 bases at V and 10 bases at J, with 15 bases between. CDR3 size: 13 residues. The germline V gene encodes CDR1 SGHNT and CDR2 YYREEE (reference sequence). CDR3 in amino acids: CASSRYQGGEQFF. The DNA for the CDR3 is TGTGCCAGCAGCCGCTACCAGGGGGGGGAGCAGTTCTTC.

The V gene is TRBV5-1, the J gene TRBJ1-2; D unresolved. The germline V and J ends were trimmed by 1 base and 6 bases, with 16 bases remaining between them. CDR1 and CDR2 (germline): SGHRS, YFSETQ. This CDR3 comprises 15 residues. CDR3 protein: CASSLKTGKTHGYTF. The CDR3 nucleotides are TGCGCCAGCAGCTTGAAAACTGGGAAAACCCATGGCTACACCTTC.

J is TRBJ2-2 and V is TRBV10-1; D may be TRBD2 (5 bases). The CDR3 totals 16 residues. Germline CDR1 and CDR2: WNHNN and SYGVQD (reference sequence). Trimming left V 5 bases short and J 0 bases short, with 13 bases between. For the CDR3, the DNA is TGCGCCAGCAGTAGCGGAGGCAAAGCGAACACCGGGGAGCTGTTTTTT. This gives the protein CASSSGGKANTGELFF.

This clone was seen a single time. The genes are TRBV9 and TRBJ1-5; D perhaps matches TRBD1 (6 bases). The germline V gene has CDR1 SGDLS and CDR2 YYNGEE. V shed 0 bases and J shed 4 bases, with 8 bases lying between them. This CDR3 region has 14 residues. The CDR3 is CASSVGTVNQPQHF. CDR3 sequence (DNA): TGTGCCAGCAGCGTAGGGACAGTTAATCAGCCCCAGCATTTT.

This sequence joins TRBV5-6 and TRBJ1-2, with TRBD1 matching 8 bases. V lost 0 bases, J lost 4 bases, and 5 bases stayed unmatched. Germline V gene data show CDR1 as SGHDT and CDR2 as YYEEEE. The CDR3 extends over 15 amino acids. CDR3 amino acids: CASSLGRQGIYGYTF. The CDR3 DNA follows: TGTGCCAGCAGCTTGGGGCGACAGGGGATCTATGGCTACACCTTC.

This chain joins TRBV7-9 and TRBJ2-1; 9 bases map to TRBD1. V gave up 7 bases and J gave up 8 bases; unmatched junction bases: 12. This CDR3 contains 15 residues. Germline CDR1 is SEHNR and CDR2 is FQNEAQ (reference sequence). In DNA form, the CDR3 reads TGTGCCAGCAACAAAGCGGGACAGGGTAGTTATGAGCAGTTCTTC. Residues: CASNKAGQGSYEQFF. The variable domain in full, completed from reference TRBV7-9 and TRBJ2-1, reads DTGVSQNPRHKITKRGQNVTFRCDPISEHNRLYWYRQTLGQGPEFLTYFQNEAQLEKSRLLSDRFSAERPKGSFSTLEIQRTEQGDSAMYLCASNKAGQGSYEQFFGPGTRLTVL.

The J gene is TRBJ2-1, the V gene TRBV5-6; a weak D match, TRBD2 (6 bases). The germline CDR1 and CDR2 sequences are SGHDT and YYEEEE. The CDR3 has 12 residues. Deletions cut 5 bases from V and 7 bases from J, with 10 bases between. The CDR3 loop is CASSALANEQFF. CDR3 in DNA: TGTGCCAGCAGTGCCCTAGCGAATGAGCAGTTCTTC.

The V gene is TRBV11-2, the J gene TRBJ2-3; D is unclear. Germline CDR1 is SGHAT and CDR2 is FQNNGV. Between the trimmed V and J ends, which lost 3 bases and 0 bases, there was a span of 13 bases. The length of the CDR3 is 16 residues. The CDR3, as DNA: TGTGCCAGCAGCTTGTCAGGACGCCCTAGCACAGATACGCAGTATTTT. Translated: CASSLSGRPSTDTQYF.

This clone appeared a single time. V usage is TRBV7-9 and J usage is TRBJ2-5, with a tentative D call TRBD2 (5 bases). The CDR3 runs to 12 residues. Germline V CDR1 and CDR2: SEHNR, FQNEAQ (reference sequence). V lost 4 bases and J lost 10, with 13 bases in between. In DNA, the CDR3 is TGTGCCAGCAGCTGGGAGCGCCCCGACCAGTACTTC. It codes for CASSWERPDQYF.

The V gene is TRBV10-1, the J gene TRBJ2-7; 10 nucleotides align to TRBD2. CDR3 length: 16 amino acids. V lost 2 bases to trimming and J lost 2 bases; unmatched junction nucleotides: 6. Germline CDR1 reads WNHNN; CDR2 reads SYGVQD (reference sequence). CDR3 sequence: CASSELAGASTYEQYF. The DNA for the CDR3 is TGCGCCAGCAGTGAGCTAGCGGGAGCGAGTACCTACGAGCAGTACTTC.

The chain has TRBV13 and TRBJ2-7, with D hard to call. Germline V gives CDR1 PRHDT, CDR2 FYEKMQ (reference sequence). This CDR3 has 14 residues. V was pared by 5 bases and J by 5 bases, with 16 bases between. The CDR3 reads CASSPRRYAHEQYF. The CDR3 DNA sequence: TGTGCCAGCAGCCCGCGTAGGTATGCCCACGAGCAGTACTTC.

The gene calls are TRBV10-3 and TRBJ1-1, with 8 bases that match TRBD1. The V and J ends lost 0 bases and 0 bases, in that order; junction bases with no gene match: 12. The CDR3 runs to 19 residues. CDR1 is ENHRY, CDR2 SYGVKD, per germline. The CDR3 sequence is CAISESPGRGRGVNTEAFF. CDR3 nucleotide sequence: TGTGCCATCAGTGAGTCGCCCGGCAGGGGGCGCGGAGTGAACACTGAAGCTTTCTTT.

The V call is TRBV6-5, the J call TRBJ2-1, with TRBD2 as a possible D gene (5 bases). The CDR3 sequence is 14 residues long. Between the trimmed V and J ends, which lost 5 bases and 2 bases, there was a span of 10 bases. Germline lookup yields CDR1 MNHEY and CDR2 SVGAGI. The CDR3 spells CASSEGSPYNEQFF. As DNA, the CDR3 is TGTGCCAGCAGTGAAGGGAGTCCCTACAATGAGCAGTTCTTC.

With regard to this clone: Other DNA sequences of this sample code for an identical CDR3. This chain uses TRBV18 with TRBJ2-7; D unresolved. The ends were cut back, 3 bases at V and 1 base at J, with 7 bases in the middle. Germline V gene sequence: CDR1 KGHSH, CDR2 LQKENI. The CDR3 extends over 13 amino acids. CDR3 nucleotide sequence: TGTGCCAGCTCACCTCCCGGATCCTACGAGCAGTACTTC. Translation: CASSPPGSYEQYF.

DNA for the CDR3: TGTGCCAGCAGCCAGAACTATCGGGCTAGCGGGAGAACGCTCGAGCAGTACTTC. Its protein is CASSQNYRASGRTLEQYF. The V call is TRBV7-2, the J call TRBJ2-7; TRBD2 agrees at 10 bases. The CDR3 has 18 amino acids. CDR1 is SGHTA, CDR2 FQGNSA, per germline. V was pared by 5 bases and J by 6 bases, with 19 bases of the junction left unmatched.

V is TRBV4-1 and J is TRBJ2-7; 7 nucleotides line up with TRBD1. This CDR3 region has 19 residues. The trim removed 6 bases at V and 3 bases at J, leaving 23 bases unmatched. Per the germline V gene, CDR1 is MGHRA and CDR2 is YSYEKL. CDR3 bases: TGCGCCAGCAGAAAACCTCCGGGACAGTTAGCAAAAGTGTTCTACGAGCAGTACTTC. This codes for CASRKPPGQLAKVFYEQYF.

V and J are TRBV5-1 and TRBJ1-2, with 9 bases matching TRBD1. Germline V gene lookup returns CDR1 SGHRS and CDR2 YFSETQ. Trimming at V came to 4 bases and at J to 8 bases, leaving 9 bases not matched to a gene. The CDR3 runs 14 residues. CDR3 nucleotides: TGCGCCAGCAGCCCCGGGACAGGGCTGCTAGGCTACACCTTC. Encoded protein: CASSPGTGLLGYTF.

The chain has TRBV7-2 and TRBJ2-3; D not certain. Germline V gene data show CDR1 as SGHTA and CDR2 as FQGNSA. V lost 4 bases and J lost 6, with 11 bases in between. The CDR3 is 13 residues long. CDR3 nucleotide sequence: TGTGCCAGCAGCTACAGACCAGACGATACGCAGTATTTT. It is translated as CASSYRPDDTQYF.

CDR3 in amino acids: CASSDGQYTEAFF. In DNA form, the CDR3 reads TGCGCCAGCAGCGATGGCCAGTACACTGAAGCTTTCTTT. J is TRBJ1-1 and V is TRBV5-1, with D uncertain. Trimming removed 4 bases from V and 3 bases from J, with 10 bases in between. There are 13 residues in the CDR3. Germline CDR1 SGHRS, CDR2 YFSETQ.

This clone came up a few times. V and J are TRBV6-4 and TRBJ2-3; 8 nucleotides align to TRBD2. The CDR3 loop spans 15 amino acids. Germline V CDR1 and CDR2: MRHNA, SNTAGT. With 4 bases clipped from V and 4 bases from J, the junction kept 7 bases outside the gene matches. Here the CDR3 DNA reads TGTGCCAGCAGTGGGGGAGCGGGAGTGGCAGATACGCAGTATTTT. It translates to CASSGGAGVADTQYF.

V usage is TRBV10-2 and J usage is TRBJ2-7; 14 bases agree with TRBD2. CDR3 size: 18 residues. Germline assignment: CDR1 WSHSY and CDR2 SAAADI. Trimming cost V 7 bases and J 6 bases; bases outside gene matches: 17. CDR3 protein: CASKGTSGREGAASEQYF. In nucleotides, the CDR3 is TGCGCCAGCAAGGGGACTAGCGGGAGAGAAGGAGCAGCAAGCGAGCAGTACTTC.

This chain connects TRBV19 to TRBJ1-5; no firm D call. CDR1 LNHDA and CDR2 SQIVND come from the germline V gene (reference sequence). The CDR3 has 15 residues. Between the trimmed V and J ends, which lost 4 bases and 0 bases, there was a span of 10 bases. The CDR3 DNA sequence: TGTGCCAGTAGTACAGGCTACTATAGCAATCAGCCCCAGCATTTT. As protein: CASSTGYYSNQPQHF.

The J gene is TRBJ1-1, the V gene TRBV9, with TRBD1 matching over 8 bases. This CDR3 contains 16 residues. Germline V gives CDR1 SGDLS, CDR2 YYNGEE. V dropped 0 bases and J dropped 4; count of bases not matched to a gene: 8. CDR3 in amino acids: CASSVDPGGAGTEAFF. The CDR3 DNA is TGTGCCAGCAGCGTAGATCCAGGGGGCGCGGGCACTGAAGCTTTCTTT.

This chain joins TRBV5-1 and TRBJ2-3, with 9 bases identical to TRBD2. V shed 0 bases, J shed 3 bases, and the junction held 5 bases outside the gene matches. CDR3 length: 16 residues. Looked up from germline, CDR1 is SGHRS and CDR2 is YFSETQ. The CDR3 region is CASSLAPAGGTDTQYF. The CDR3 region has the DNA TGCGCCAGCAGCTTGGCCCCAGCGGGAGGAACAGATACGCAGTATTTT.

This chain links TRBV6-1 with TRBJ2-7; maybe TRBD2 (5 bases). The CDR3 has 14 amino acids. The germline V gene encodes CDR1 MNHNS and CDR2 SASEGT. V was shortened by 6 bases and J by 4 bases, with 16 bases between the two germline ends. The DNA of the CDR3 is TGTGCCAGCAGGCCTAGTGGGAGTATTTACGAGCAGTACTTC. It yields the protein CASRPSGSIYEQYF.

The chain is built from TRBV5-1 and TRBJ2-7; 7 positions agree with TRBD1. Germline CDR1 SGHRS, CDR2 YFSETQ. V shed 4 bases, J shed 6 bases, and the junction held 13 bases outside the gene matches. The length of the CDR3 is 15 residues. This chain's CDR3 is CASSEGQVGSFEQYF. DNA of the CDR3: TGCGCCAGCAGCGAAGGACAGGTGGGATCATTCGAGCAGTACTTC.

This chain links TRBV10-2 with TRBJ2-7, with 7 bases aligning to TRBD2. J lost 0 bases, V lost 9 bases, and 5 bases had no gene match. Germline lookup yields CDR1 WSHSY and CDR2 SAAADI. The CDR3 has 13 residues. The CDR3: CARGRESSYEQYF. In DNA form, the CDR3 reads TGCGCCAGAGGGAGGGAAAGCTCCTACGAGCAGTACTTC.

The rearrangement joins TRBV27 to TRBJ2-7, with 8 bases matching TRBD2. Per the germline V gene, CDR1 is MNHEY and CDR2 is SMNVEV (reference sequence). The CDR3 extends over 18 amino acids. J gave up 2 bases and V 5 bases, and 17 bases lay outside the gene matches. The CDR3 region is CASSEKGVAGRKAYEQYF. The CDR3 DNA reads TGTGCCAGCAGTGAGAAGGGTGTAGCGGGAAGAAAAGCCTACGAGCAGTACTTC.